One and the same sample provided the 30 T cell receptor beta chains below, sequenced in a study of blood T cell repertoires in COVID-19. Measured with immunoSEQ multiplex PCR; TCRdb has only the in-frame clones, and not every one. Among roughly 250,000 clones, about four fifths were seen once, and the ten largest hold 3.6%. The sequenced sample consisted of PBMCs or T cells enriched from blood (not recorded which). Receptors originate from a woman between 40 and 55 years old who had been exposed to COVID-19.

The chain has TRBV19 and TRBJ1-1, with D tentatively TRBD1 (5 bases). This CDR3 has 11 amino acids. Looked up from germline, CDR1 is LNHDA and CDR2 is SQIVND (reference sequence). V was trimmed by 8 bases and J by 3 bases, leaving 7 bases between them. For the CDR3, the DNA is TGTGCCAGTGGCAGGGACACTGAAGCTTTCTTT. Protein: CASGRDTEAFF.

This clone was recorded once. This sequence joins TRBV28 and TRBJ1-2, with a tentative D call TRBD1 (5 bases). The CDR3 length is 14 residues. V lost 3 bases and J 7 bases, leaving 15 bases between the germline ends. The germline V gene has CDR1 MDHEN and CDR2 SYDVKM. The CDR3 DNA reads as TGTGCCAGCAGTTTGGTGGCAGGGCAAGGTGGCTACACCTTC. This translates into CASSLVAGQGGYTF.

The chain couples TRBV10-3 to TRBJ1-4; D possibly corresponds to TRBD1 (6 bases). Trimming removed 0 bases at V and 5 bases at J, with 13 bases between. Germline V gene data show CDR1 as ENHRY and CDR2 as SYGVKD. The CDR3 is made up of 16 amino acids. The CDR3 sequence: CAISESTSGGNEKLFF. The CDR3 bases are TGTGCCATCAGTGAGTCGACGAGCGGGGGCAATGAAAAACTGTTTTTT.

The chain joins TRBV10-3 to TRBJ1-3, with a tentative D call TRBD1 (5 bases). In germline, CDR1 is ENHRY, CDR2 SYGVKD. The CDR3 loop spans 15 amino acids. Trimming removed 1 base at V and 4 bases at J, with 11 bases between. This chain's CDR3 is CAISEFQGTGNTIYF. For the CDR3, the DNA is TGTGCCATCAGTGAGTTCCAGGGAACGGGAAACACCATATATTTT.

The chain recombines TRBV5-1 with TRBJ2-5, with TRBD2 identical over 13 bases. Germline lookup yields CDR1 SGHRS and CDR2 YFSETQ. Trimming at V came to 0 bases and at J to 5 bases, leaving 13 bases not matched to a gene. The CDR3 sequence is 19 residues long. CDR3 sequence (DNA): TGCGCCAGCAGCTTGGGACTAGCGGGGGGCTCCCTCCCAGGGGAGACCCAGTACTTC. Amino acids: CASSLGLAGGSLPGETQYF. The full variable domain, rest sourced from reference TRBV5-1 and TRBJ2-5, is KAGVTQTPRYLIKTRGQQVTLSCSPISGHRSVSWYQQTPGQGLQFLFEYFSETQRNKGNFPGRFSGRQFSNSRSEMNVSTLELGDSALYLCASSLGLAGGSLPGETQYFGPGTRLLVL.

The chain links TRBV30 to TRBJ1-4, with D uncertain. Trimming removed 4 bases at V and 0 bases at J, with 18 bases between. The CDR3 sequence is 17 residues long. Germline CDR1 and CDR2: GTSNPN and SVGIG (reference sequence). The CDR3 loop reads CAWKPGATYATNEKLFF. For the CDR3, the DNA is TGTGCCTGGAAACCAGGTGCTACATACGCAACTAATGAAAAACTGTTTTTT.

This chain connects TRBV7-2 to TRBJ1-2; tentatively, D is TRBD1 (5 bases). V was pared by 5 bases and J by 7 bases, with 11 bases between. The V gene's germline CDR1 is SGHTA and CDR2 FQGNSA. This CDR3 spans 12 amino acids. CDR3 nucleotide sequence: TGTGCCAGCAGCAAACAAACAGGTGGCTACACCTTC. Translating gives CASSKQTGGYTF. Together with reference TRBV7-2 and TRBJ1-2, the CDR3 gives the full variable domain: GAGVSQSPSNKVTEKGKDVELRCDPISGHTALYWYRQSLGQGLEFLIYFQGNSAPDKSGLPSDRFSAERTGGSVSTLTIQRTQQEDSAVYLCASSKQTGGYTFGSGTRLTVV.

This chain links TRBV28 with TRBJ1-5; 8 positions agree with TRBD1. Germline V CDR1 and CDR2: MDHEN, SYDVKM. With 5 bases clipped from V and 4 bases from J, the junction kept 7 bases outside the gene matches. The CDR3 is 15 residues long. CDR3 loop: CASSIRGLGNQPQHF. The CDR3 DNA sequence: TGTGCCAGCAGTATCAGGGGGCTCGGAAATCAGCCCCAGCATTTT.

This clone turned up a few times. The chain has TRBV7-2 and TRBJ2-1, with a weak D call TRBD1 (5 bases). The germline CDR1 and CDR2 sequences are SGHTA and FQGNSA. The CDR3 covers 16 residues. V lost 1 base, J lost 0 bases, and 10 bases lay in between. CDR3 amino acids: CASSLVGDSSYNEQFF. DNA of the CDR3: TGTGCCAGCAGCTTAGTGGGCGACAGCTCCTACAATGAGCAGTTCTTC.

This clone has only a few counts. The V gene is TRBV12-3 or TRBV12-4, the J gene TRBJ2-7; 9 bases are shared with TRBD2. This CDR3 spans 13 amino acids. The trim removed 3 bases at V and 6 bases at J, leaving 3 bases unmatched. In DNA, the CDR3 is TGTGCCAGCAGTTTTGGGACTAGCCGCGAGCAGTACTTC. Translated, it gives CASSFGTSREQYF.

The table lists this clone with a count of one. The chain has TRBV9 and TRBJ1-1; D gene unclear. Trimming cost V 4 bases and J 2 bases, with 15 bases left between them. Per the germline V gene, CDR1 is SGDLS and CDR2 is YYNGEE. This CDR3 contains 15 residues. This CDR3 is CASSPEVMGNTEAFF. CDR3 nucleotide sequence: TGTGCCAGCAGCCCAGAGGTCATGGGTAACACTGAAGCTTTCTTT.

This chain's CDR3 is CASRGGDSGANVLTF. The CDR3 region has the DNA TGTGCCAGCAGGGGGGGAGACTCTGGGGCCAACGTCCTGACTTTC. The chain combines TRBV2 with TRBJ2-6; tentatively, D is TRBD2 (6 bases). CDR3 length: 15 residues. The germline V gene encodes CDR1 SNHLY and CDR2 FYNNEI. V was trimmed by 6 bases and J by 0 bases, leaving 9 bases between them.

The rearrangement joins TRBV18 to TRBJ2-1, with 15 bases aligning to TRBD2. The CDR3 is made up of 20 amino acids. The germline V gene has CDR1 KGHSH and CDR2 LQKENI. Losses at the gene ends were 0 bases for V and 0 bases for J; bases not matched to a gene: 6. Here the CDR3 reads CASSPPGLAGGLSSYNEQFF. In DNA, the CDR3 is TGTGCCAGCTCACCACCGGGACTAGCGGGGGGCCTCAGCTCCTACAATGAGCAGTTCTTC.

The V and J genes are TRBV4-1 and TRBJ2-1, with 11 bases lining up with TRBD2. The trim removed 4 bases at V and 7 bases at J, leaving 21 bases unmatched. Per germline, CDR1 MGHRA and CDR2 YSYEKL. The CDR3 runs 20 residues. The chain's CDR3 is CASSRKGVGPTSGRRNEQFF. CDR3 bases: TGCGCCAGCAGCCGAAAAGGGGTGGGACCTACTAGCGGGAGAAGAAATGAGCAGTTCTTC.

This clone was seen a few times. The chain is built from TRBV3-1 (or the pseudogene TRBV3-2) and TRBJ1-6; 7 bases agree with TRBD1. J was trimmed by 7 bases and V by 1 base; bases with no gene match: 7. Germline CDR1 and CDR2: LGHDT and YNNKEL (reference sequence). The CDR3 spans 16 residues. The CDR3 is CASSQGDRARNSPLHF. CDR3 in DNA: TGTGCCAGCAGCCAAGGAGACAGGGCCCGAAATTCACCCCTCCACTTT.

The chain recombines TRBV2 with TRBJ1-1, with D possibly being TRBD1 (6 bases). Germline V CDR1 and CDR2: SNHLY, FYNNEI. V shed 2 bases and J shed 3 bases, with 7 bases lying between them. This CDR3 region has 13 residues. DNA for the CDR3: TGTGCCAGCAGTGAACAGGGGCACACTGAAGCTTTCTTT. Translated: CASSEQGHTEAFF.

Here the CDR3 DNA reads TGTGCCAGTAGTATTAGTGGCGGCCAAGAGACCCAGTACTTC. Its translation: CASSISGGQETQYF. V is TRBV19 and J is TRBJ2-5, with D unclear. Trimming stripped 3 bases from V and 1 base from J, with 9 bases between. This CDR3 is 14 amino acids long. CDR1 is LNHDA, CDR2 SQIVND, per germline (reference sequence).

The chain uses TRBV18 and TRBJ1-1; possible D gene TRBD1, 5 bases. The V gene lost 2 bases and the J gene lost 0 bases, with 10 bases spanning the gap. This CDR3 has 15 amino acids. The V gene's germline CDR1 is KGHSH and CDR2 LQKENI. CDR3 loop: CASSPDAGMNTEAFF. CDR3 sequence (DNA): TGTGCCAGCTCACCAGACGCAGGGATGAACACTGAAGCTTTCTTT.

This chain joins TRBV24-1 and TRBJ2-5, with D maybe TRBD1 (6 bases). The germline V gene encodes CDR1 KGHDR and CDR2 SFDVKD. Trimming pared 5 bases from V and 4 bases from J, leaving 16 bases between. The CDR3 is 15 residues long. The CDR3 coding sequence is TGTGCCACCAGTGGCCCAGGGGAGTCAATAGAGACCCAGTACTTC. As protein: CATSGPGESIETQYF.

V is TRBV6-5 and J is TRBJ1-2, with TRBD1 matching 8 bases. Trimming removed 5 bases from V and 4 bases from J; junction bases left unmatched: 9. CDR3 length: 15 amino acids. Germline CDR1 and CDR2: MNHEY and SVGAGI. Written as DNA, the CDR3 is TGTGCCAGCAGTAAAACAGGGGGGGTAGGCTATGGCTACACCTTC. This codes for CASSKTGGVGYGYTF.

The chain uses TRBV5-5 and TRBJ1-2, with D unclear. CDR3 length equals 12 residues. Germline V gene data show CDR1 as SGHKS and CDR2 as YYEKEE (reference sequence). Trimming left V 3 bases short and J 2 bases short, with 5 bases between. The CDR3 loop reads CASSSTNYGYTF. In nucleotides, the CDR3 is TGTGCCAGCAGCTCGACAAACTATGGCTACACCTTC.

This clone appeared a single time. The chain joins TRBV29-1 to TRBJ2-5; D is perhaps TRBD1 (5 bases). There are 13 residues in the CDR3. Germline V lookup: CDR1 SQVTM, CDR2 ANQGSEA. The V end was cut by 4 bases, the J end by 3 bases, with 12 bases between. In nucleotides, the CDR3 is TGCAGCGTTGCAGAAAGGGGAAAAGAGACCCAGTACTTC. Translating it yields CSVAERGKETQYF.

The rearrangement joins TRBV6-5 to TRBJ2-7; possible D gene TRBD2, 5 bases. Germline V lookup: CDR1 MNHEY, CDR2 SVGAGI. CDR3 length: 12 amino acids. V was cut by 2 bases and J by 7 bases, with 9 bases left in between. The CDR3 DNA reads TGTGCCAGCAGTTACCGGCCGGGGGAGCAGTACTTC. Amino acid sequence: CASSYRPGEQYF.

DNA for the CDR3: TGTGCCAGCAGCCAAGCACTCCCACCCGGGACTAGCGGAATTTCCTACGAGCAGTACTTC. Its translation is CASSQALPPGTSGISYEQYF. This chain joins TRBV3-1 (or the pseudogene TRBV3-2) and TRBJ2-7, with 11 bases that match TRBD2. The CDR3 consists of 20 residues. CDR1 and CDR2 from the germline V gene are LGHDT and YNNKEL (reference sequence). Trimming removed 1 base from V and 1 base from J; junction bases left unmatched: 15.

The chain employs TRBV19 and TRBJ2-7; 9 bases fit TRBD1. Germline-derived CDR1 and CDR2 are LNHDA and SQIVND (reference sequence). The J segment lost 1 base and the V segment lost 7 bases, leaving 5 bases of the junction unmatched. The CDR3 loop spans 14 amino acids. CDR3 sequence reads: CASTRDRASYEQYF. The CDR3 DNA reads TGTGCCAGTACGAGGGACAGGGCATCCTACGAGCAGTACTTC.

The chain carries TRBV6-1 and TRBJ1-1, with 8 bases matching TRBD1. The CDR3 consists of 16 residues. Germline V lookup: CDR1 MNHNS, CDR2 SASEGT. Trimming cost V 0 bases and J 1 base; bases outside gene matches: 4. The CDR3 DNA follows: TGTGCCAGCAGTGAAGCGGCCGGGACAGGGAACACTGAAGCTTTCTTT. This codes for CASSEAAGTGNTEAFF.

The V gene is TRBV28, the J gene TRBJ1-1; D unclear. V shed 5 bases and J shed 1 base, with 11 bases lying between them. The V gene's germline CDR1 is MDHEN and CDR2 SYDVKM. The CDR3 is made up of 14 amino acids. The CDR3 loop reads CASSVTWANTEAFF. The CDR3 DNA reads TGTGCCAGCAGTGTTACCTGGGCGAACACTGAAGCTTTCTTT.

The rearrangement joins TRBV28 to TRBJ1-1; the D gene is possibly TRBD1 (5 bases). In germline, CDR1 is MDHEN, CDR2 SYDVKM. The CDR3 extends over 15 amino acids. The germline V and J ends were trimmed by 5 bases and 2 bases, with 15 bases remaining between them. The CDR3 loop reads CASSGYRPVNTEAFF. DNA for the CDR3: TGTGCCAGCAGTGGTTACAGGCCAGTTAACACTGAAGCTTTCTTT.

The genes are TRBV7-9 and TRBJ1-1; the D gene is possibly TRBD1 (6 bases). Germline V CDR1 and CDR2: SEHNR, FQNEAQ (reference sequence). The V end was cut by 5 bases, the J end by 0 bases, with 13 bases between. The CDR3 loop spans 15 amino acids. CDR3 sequence (DNA): TGTGCCAGCAGCCGCTCGAGGGGGATGAACACTGAAGCTTTCTTT. This translates into CASSRSRGMNTEAFF.

This clone was observed once. This chain uses TRBV3-1 (or the pseudogene TRBV3-2) with TRBJ2-7, with 7 bases that match TRBD1. V lost 4 bases, J lost 1 base, and 1 base stayed unmatched. CDR1 LGHDT and CDR2 YNNKEL come from the germline V gene (reference sequence). This CDR3 is built from 13 residues. The CDR3: CASSLRGSYEQYF. In DNA, the CDR3 is TGTGCCAGCAGCCTCAGGGGGTCCTACGAGCAGTACTTC.